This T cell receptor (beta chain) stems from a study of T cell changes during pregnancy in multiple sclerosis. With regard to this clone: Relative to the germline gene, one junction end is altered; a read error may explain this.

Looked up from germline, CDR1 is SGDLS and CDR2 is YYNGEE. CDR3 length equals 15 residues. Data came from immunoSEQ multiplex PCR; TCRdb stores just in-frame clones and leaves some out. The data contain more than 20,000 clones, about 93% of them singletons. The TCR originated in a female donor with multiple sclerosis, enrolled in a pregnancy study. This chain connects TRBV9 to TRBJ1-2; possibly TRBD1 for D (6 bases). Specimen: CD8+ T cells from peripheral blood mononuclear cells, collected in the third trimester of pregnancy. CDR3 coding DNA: TGTACCAGCAGCGTAAGCCCAGGGGCCCACTATGGCTACACCTTC. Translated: CTSSVSPGAHYGYTF.